This TCR beta chain comes out of a study of long-term antiretroviral therapy in people with HIV. Study-level information: Samples collected earliest predate the 2015 immediate-ART recommendation by about a decade.

The CDR3 is made up of 14 amino acids. V gave up 8 bases and J gave up 7 bases; unmatched junction bases: 5. CDR1 and CDR2 (germline): MNHNS, SASEGT. It was version v3.0 of the immunoSEQ assay that was run at survey level. Here immunoSEQ multiplex PCR was the method, and the copy in TCRdb shows in-frame clones only, minus some. The repertoire holds approximately 32,000 clones, 83% seen once, with 7.9% in the top ten. Treatment for every participant with HIV took place in the United States. The TCR was taken from a man aged 18 to 30 with HIV. The sample was unsorted PBMCs, taken 0.4 years before starting antiretroviral therapy. V and J are TRBV6-1 and TRBJ2-2; TRBD1 aligns across 12 bases. CDR3 protein: CASRDRGRVGELFF. The CDR3 DNA reads TGTGCCAGCCGGGACAGGGGGCGGGTCGGGGAGCTGTTTTTT.